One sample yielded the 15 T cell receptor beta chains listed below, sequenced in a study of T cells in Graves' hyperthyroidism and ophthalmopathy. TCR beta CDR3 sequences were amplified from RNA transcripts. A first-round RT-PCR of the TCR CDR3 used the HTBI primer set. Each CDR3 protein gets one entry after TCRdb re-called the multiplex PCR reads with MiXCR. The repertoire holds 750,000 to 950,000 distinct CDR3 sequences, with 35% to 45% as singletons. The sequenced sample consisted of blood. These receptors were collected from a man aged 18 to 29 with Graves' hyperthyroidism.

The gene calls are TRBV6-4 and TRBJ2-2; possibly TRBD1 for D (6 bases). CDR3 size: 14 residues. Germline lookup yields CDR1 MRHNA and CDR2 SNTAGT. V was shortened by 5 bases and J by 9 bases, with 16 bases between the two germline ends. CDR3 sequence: CASSPPGAMRELFF. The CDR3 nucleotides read TGTGCCAGCAGTCCCCCAGGGGCCATGAGGGAGCTGTTTTTT.

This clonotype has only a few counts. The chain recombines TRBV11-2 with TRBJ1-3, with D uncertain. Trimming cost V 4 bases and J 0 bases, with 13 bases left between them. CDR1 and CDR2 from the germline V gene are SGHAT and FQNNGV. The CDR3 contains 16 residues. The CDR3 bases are TGTGCCAGCAGCTACTCGGCGGCAGGCTCTGGAAACACCATATATTTT. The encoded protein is CASSYSAAGSGNTIYF.

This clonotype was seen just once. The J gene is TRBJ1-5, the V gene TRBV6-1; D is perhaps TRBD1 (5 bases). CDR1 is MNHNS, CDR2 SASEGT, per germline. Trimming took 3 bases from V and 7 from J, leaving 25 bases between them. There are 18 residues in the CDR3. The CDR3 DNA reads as TGTGCCAGCAGTGATTTAGGGGACTTTCCTTTGGGGGGGCAGCCCCAGCATTTT. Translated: CASSDLGDFPLGGQPQHF.

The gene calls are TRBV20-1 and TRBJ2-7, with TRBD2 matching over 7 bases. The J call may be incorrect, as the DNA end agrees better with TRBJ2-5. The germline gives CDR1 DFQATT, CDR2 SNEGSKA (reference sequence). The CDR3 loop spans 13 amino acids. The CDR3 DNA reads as TGCAGTGCAGAACGACTAGCTAGGCAGACCCAGTACTTC. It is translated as CSAERLARQTQYF.

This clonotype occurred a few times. This CDR3 is CSARGDWPLEQYF. The DNA for the CDR3 is TGCAGTGCTAGAGGGGACTGGCCTCTCGAGCAGTACTTC. The chain couples TRBV20-1 to TRBJ2-7; tentative D call: TRBD2 (6 bases). V was cut by 1 base and J by 6 bases, with 13 bases left in between. CDR3 size: 13 residues. CDR1 is DFQATT and CDR2 is SNEGSKA in the germline V gene (reference sequence).

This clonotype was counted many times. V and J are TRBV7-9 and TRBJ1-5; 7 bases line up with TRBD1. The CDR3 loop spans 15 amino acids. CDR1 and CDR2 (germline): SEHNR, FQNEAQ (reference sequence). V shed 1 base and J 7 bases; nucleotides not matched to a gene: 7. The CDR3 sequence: CASSLGDSDEQPQHF. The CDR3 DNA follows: TGTGCCAGCAGCTTAGGGGACAGCGATGAACAGCCCCAGCATTTT.

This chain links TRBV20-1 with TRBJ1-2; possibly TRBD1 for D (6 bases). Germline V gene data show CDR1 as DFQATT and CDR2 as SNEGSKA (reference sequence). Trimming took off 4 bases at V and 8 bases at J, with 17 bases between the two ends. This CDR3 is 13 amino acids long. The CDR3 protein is CSAIQGQDGGYTF. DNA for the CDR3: TGCAGTGCTATTCAGGGGCAGGATGGAGGCTACACCTTC.

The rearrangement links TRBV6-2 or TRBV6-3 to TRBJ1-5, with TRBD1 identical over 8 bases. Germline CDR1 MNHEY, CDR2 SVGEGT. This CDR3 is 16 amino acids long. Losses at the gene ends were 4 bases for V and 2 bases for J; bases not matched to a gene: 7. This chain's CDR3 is CASSSRTTGGNQPQHF. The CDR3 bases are TGTGCCAGCAGTTCTCGAACGACAGGGGGCAATCAGCCCCAGCATTTT.

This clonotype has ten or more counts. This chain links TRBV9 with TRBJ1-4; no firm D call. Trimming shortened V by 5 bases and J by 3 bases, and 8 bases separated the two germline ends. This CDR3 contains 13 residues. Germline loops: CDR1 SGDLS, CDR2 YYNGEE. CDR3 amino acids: CASSGQPNEKLFF. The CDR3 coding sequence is TGTGCCAGCAGTGGGCAGCCTAATGAAAAACTGTTTTTT.

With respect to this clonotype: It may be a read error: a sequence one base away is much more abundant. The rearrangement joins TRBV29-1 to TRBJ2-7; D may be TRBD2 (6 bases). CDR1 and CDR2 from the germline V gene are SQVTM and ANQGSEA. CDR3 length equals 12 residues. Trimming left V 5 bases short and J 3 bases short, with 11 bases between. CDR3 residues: CSVRGTVYEQYF. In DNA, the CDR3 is TGCAGCGTTCGGGGGACGGTCTACGAGCAGTACTTC.

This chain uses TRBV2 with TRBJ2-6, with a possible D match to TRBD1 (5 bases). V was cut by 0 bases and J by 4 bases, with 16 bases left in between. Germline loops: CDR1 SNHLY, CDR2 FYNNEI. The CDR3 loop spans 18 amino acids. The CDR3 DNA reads TGTGCCAGCAGTGAAGCCAGGGTTGGCAACACCGGGGCCAACGTCCTGACTTTC. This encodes CASSEARVGNTGANVLTF.

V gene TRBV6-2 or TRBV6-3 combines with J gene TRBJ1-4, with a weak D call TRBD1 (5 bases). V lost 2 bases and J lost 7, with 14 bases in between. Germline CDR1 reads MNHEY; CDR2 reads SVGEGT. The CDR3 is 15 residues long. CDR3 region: CASSYGGAESEKLFF. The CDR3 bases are TGTGCCAGCAGTTACGGAGGGGCGGAGAGTGAAAAACTGTTTTTT.

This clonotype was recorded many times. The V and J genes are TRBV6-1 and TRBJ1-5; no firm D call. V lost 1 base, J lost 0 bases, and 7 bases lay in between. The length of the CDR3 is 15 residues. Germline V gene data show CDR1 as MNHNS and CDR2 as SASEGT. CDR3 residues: CASSEVSASNQPQHF. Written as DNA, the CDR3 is TGTGCCAGCAGTGAAGTCTCGGCTAGCAATCAGCCCCAGCATTTT.

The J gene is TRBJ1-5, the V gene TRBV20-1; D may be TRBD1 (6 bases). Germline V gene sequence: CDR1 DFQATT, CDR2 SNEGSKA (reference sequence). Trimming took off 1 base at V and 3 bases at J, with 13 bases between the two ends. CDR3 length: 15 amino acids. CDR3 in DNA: TGCAGTGCTAGAGCTCCCAGGGGCCTCAATCAGCCCCAGCATTTT. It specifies CSARAPRGLNQPQHF.

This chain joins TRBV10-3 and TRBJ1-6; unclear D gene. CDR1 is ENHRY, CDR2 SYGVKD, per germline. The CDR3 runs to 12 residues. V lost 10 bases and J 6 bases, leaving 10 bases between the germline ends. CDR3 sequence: CASKTTNSPLHF. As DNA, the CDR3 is TGTGCCAGCAAGACAACTAATTCACCCCTCCACTTT.